The clone carrying this T cell receptor (beta chain) occurred a few times. Antigen specificity is unknown. This CDR3 has 15 amino acids. J lost 0 bases, V lost 8 bases, and 12 bases had no gene match. From germline, CDR1 is SQVTM and CDR2 ANQGSEA. This entry is derived from a study of blood T cells in healthy people across ages. Study background: Per every two T cells, about one barcoded beta molecule was captured by template switching. Broader study findings: In long-lived donors, naive CD4+ cell counts and diversity exceeded those of aged donors.

Peripheral blood, roughly 9.3 milliliters per donor, was collected. A sample-barcoded 5' primer and a J-beta primer mix were used in a second PCR of roughly 7 to 11 cycles. TCRdb reanalysed the 5' RACE reads using MiXCR and keeps one entry per CDR3 protein. The table records about 1,500,000 distinct CDR3 sequences, roughly 28% of them present only once. The genes are TRBV29-1 and TRBJ2-7, with 8 bases that match TRBD2. The receptor was derived from a young woman in good health. Sequencing was done on a sample of blood. The CDR3 loop is CSSRTGGGISYEQYF. DNA for the CDR3: TGCAGCTCCCGCACCGGGGGGGGGATCTCCTACGAGCAGTACTTC.